This TCR beta chain was retrieved from a study of blood T cell repertoires in COVID-19. Study as a whole: T cells, B-cell-depleted T cells, or PBMCs supplied cDNA or gDNA.

This CDR3 is 14 amino acids long. Trimming removed 6 bases from V and 2 bases from J; junction bases left unmatched: 4. Germline V gene data show CDR1 as SGHRS and CDR2 as YFSETQ. In the original processing: It was from reference gene primer amplification that nucleated cell counts were estimated. The method was immunoSEQ multiplex PCR; TCRdb's version includes in-frame clones alone and lacks a portion of them. V, J and clone size are those of that table, while D and trimming were read from the DNA. Of 200,000 to 250,000 clones listed, approximately 80% are singletons. Those enrolled in Seattle joined during active infection and were followed longitudinally afterward.

The TCR sequence derives from a woman of 80 years or more with COVID-19, enrolled during active disease. Material: peripheral blood. The gene calls are TRBV5-1 and TRBJ1-2, with 10 bases that match TRBD1. CDR3 in amino acids: CASTTGQGNYGYTF. The CDR3, as DNA: TGCGCCAGCACCACGGGACAGGGGAACTATGGCTACACCTTC.